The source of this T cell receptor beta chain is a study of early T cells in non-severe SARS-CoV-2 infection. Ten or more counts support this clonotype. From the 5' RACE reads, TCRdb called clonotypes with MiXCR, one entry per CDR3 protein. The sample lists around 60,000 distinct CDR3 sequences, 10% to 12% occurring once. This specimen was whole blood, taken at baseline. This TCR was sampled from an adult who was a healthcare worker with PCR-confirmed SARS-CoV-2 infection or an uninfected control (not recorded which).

CDR3 protein: CAWSGQSNQPQHF. CDR3 sequence (DNA): TGTGCCTGGAGCGGACAGAGCAATCAGCCCCAGCATTTT. The chain uses TRBV30 and TRBJ1-5, with D perhaps TRBD1 (6 bases). V lost 3 bases to trimming and J lost 1 base, with 7 bases between them. Germline loops: CDR1 GTSNPN, CDR2 SVGIG (reference sequence). CDR3 size: 13 residues.